Below are 7 T cell receptor beta chains sequenced from a single sample in a study of blood T cell repertoires in COVID-19. Sequenced by immunoSEQ multiplex PCR; TCRdb stores in-frame clones only, minus some. The sample carries over 250,000 clones, roughly 87% recorded once. Sample: peripheral blood. The source is a human donor in a cohort sampled during active COVID-19.

This chain connects TRBV11-2 to TRBJ1-2; 7 bases line up with TRBD1. The CDR3 has 14 residues. Germline CDR1 is SGHAT and CDR2 is FQNNGV. V lost 3 bases and J lost 8; bases outside the gene matches: 9. The CDR3 reads CASSFVGQAGGYTF. DNA of the CDR3: TGTGCCAGCAGCTTTGTCGGACAGGCCGGCGGCTACACCTTC.

CDR3 DNA: TGCGCCAGCAGCTTAAACGGTTACAATGAGCAGTTCTTC. Translation gives CASSLNGYNEQFF. The chain recombines TRBV5-1 with TRBJ2-1; D is ambiguous. Trimming removed 2 bases at V and 4 bases at J, with 7 bases between. CDR1 and CDR2 from the germline V gene are SGHRS and YFSETQ. The CDR3 consists of 13 residues. Full variable domain (remainder filled in from reference TRBV5-1 and TRBJ2-1): KAGVTQTPRYLIKTRGQQVTLSCSPISGHRSVSWYQQTPGQGLQFLFEYFSETQRNKGNFPGRFSGRQFSNSRSEMNVSTLELGDSALYLCASSLNGYNEQFFGPGTRLTVL.

The V and J genes are TRBV12-5 and TRBJ1-1; D remains unclear. The CDR3 is 14 amino acids. V shed 4 bases and J shed 5 bases, with 14 bases lying between them. Per germline, CDR1 LGHNT and CDR2 FRNRAP. CDR3 nucleotides: TGTGCTAGTGGTTCCGGTCCAGCAGGAACTGAAGCTTTCTTT. Translating gives CASGSGPAGTEAFF.

V usage is TRBV19 and J usage is TRBJ1-5; D not resolved. The CDR3 spans 13 residues. Trimming took off 0 bases at V and 4 bases at J, with 4 bases between the two ends. The germline gives CDR1 LNHDA, CDR2 SQIVND (reference sequence). The CDR3: CASSIDINQPQHF. CDR3 DNA: TGTGCCAGTAGTATAGATATAAATCAGCCCCAGCATTTT.

Here the CDR3 reads CAWVTGVEQYF. The CDR3 DNA is TGTGCCTGGGTTACAGGTGTCGAGCAGTACTTC. This chain uses TRBV30 with TRBJ2-7, with a possible D match to TRBD1 (5 bases). Trimming pared 5 bases from V and 6 bases from J, leaving 11 bases between. In germline, CDR1 is GTSNPN, CDR2 SVGIG (reference sequence). This CDR3 is 11 amino acids long.

In this sample, this clone turned up a few times. The rearrangement joins TRBV7-2 to TRBJ2-1; 9 positions match TRBD2. Losses at the gene ends were 6 bases for V and 9 bases for J; bases not matched to a gene: 6. CDR1 and CDR2 from the germline V gene are SGHTA and FQGNSA. This CDR3 has 13 residues. Here the CDR3 DNA reads TGTGCCAGCAGTGGCGGGAGGGCTAGTGAGCAGTTCTTC. This sequence encodes CASSGGRASEQFF.

The CDR3 nucleotides are TGCGCCAGCAGCCAAGACTTAACACTAGGCTCCTACGAGCAGTACTTC. Translation: CASSQDLTLGSYEQYF. This chain links TRBV4-1 with TRBJ2-7; tentative D call: TRBD2 (5 bases). CDR1 is MGHRA and CDR2 is YSYEKL in the germline V gene. This CDR3 is built from 16 residues. V was cut by 0 bases and J by 0 bases, with 12 bases left in between.